The T cell receptor beta chain described here comes from a study of T cells after posttransplantation cyclophosphamide. Study results and limitations: Blood and skin or GI T cell repertoires showed limited TRB overlap. Donor-recipient repertoire similarity was low at 1-2 months, rising over year one.

The CDR3 contains 13 residues. V lost 0 bases, J lost 7 bases, and 2 bases stayed unmatched. Germline V gives CDR1 SGHRS, CDR2 YFSETQ. Notes on this clone: Antigen: not known.

The data were produced by immunoSEQ multiplex PCR, yet TCRdb's version contains in-frame clones alone and is incomplete. This sample carries 30,000 or so clones, 80% to 95% of them seen once, and the ten largest clones take 0.2% to 0.3%. The naive gate required viable CD3+CD4+ or CD3+CD8+ cells with CCR7+CD45RA+CD45RO-CD95-CD27+CD28+ phenotype. This related bone marrow graft donor gave peripheral blood on the day of marrow donation. J is TRBJ2-3 and V is TRBV5-1; 7 nucleotides align to TRBD1. Sequenced input: naive CD4+ T cells sorted from PBMCs. The receptor was derived from a woman aged 55-75 years in good health, CMV-negative, and a related stem cell transplant donor. The CDR3 sequence: CASSLGQGNTQYF. The CDR3, as DNA: TGCGCCAGCAGCTTGGGACAGGGCAATACGCAGTATTTT.